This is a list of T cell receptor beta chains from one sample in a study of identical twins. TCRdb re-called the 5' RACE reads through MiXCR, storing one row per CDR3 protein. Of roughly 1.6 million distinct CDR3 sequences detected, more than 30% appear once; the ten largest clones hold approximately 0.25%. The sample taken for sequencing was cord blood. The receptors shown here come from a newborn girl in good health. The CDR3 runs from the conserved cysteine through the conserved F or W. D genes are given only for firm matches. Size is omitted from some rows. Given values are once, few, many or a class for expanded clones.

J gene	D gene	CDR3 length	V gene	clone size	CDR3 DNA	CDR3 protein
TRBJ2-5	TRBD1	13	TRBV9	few	TGTGCCAGCAGCGTGGACAGGGTAGAGACCCAGTACTTC	CASSVDRVETQYF
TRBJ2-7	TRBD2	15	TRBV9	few	TGTGCCAGCAGCCCGCGACTAGCGGGAGTTCACGAGCAGTACTTC	CASSPRLAGVHEQYF
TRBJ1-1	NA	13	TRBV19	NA	TGTGCCAGTAGTCCCCACCGGGGGAGTGAAGCTTTCTTT	CASSPHRGSEAFF
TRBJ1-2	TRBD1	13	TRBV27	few	TGTGCCAGCAGTTCCCGGACAGGGTCTATATACACCTTC	CASSSRTGSIYTF
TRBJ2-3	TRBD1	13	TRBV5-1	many	TGCGCCAGCAGCTCGGACAGGGTTGATACGCAGTATTTT	CASSSDRVDTQYF
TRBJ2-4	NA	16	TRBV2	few	TGTGCCAGCAGCGAACTTGCCCGAAAACAGGGCGGGGAGCAGTACTTC	CASSELARKQGGEQYF
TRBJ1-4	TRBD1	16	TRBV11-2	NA	TGTGCCAGCGGCCCCTTAGGCGACAGGGGCGATGAAAAACTGTTTTTT	CASGPLGDRGDEKLFF
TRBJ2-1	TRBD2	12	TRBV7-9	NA	TGTGCCAGCAGCCCACCTAGCGGGATGCAGTTCTTC	CASSPPSGMQFF
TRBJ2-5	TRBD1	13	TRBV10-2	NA	TGCGCCAGCGCGGGACAGGGGAGGGAGACCCAGTACTTC	CASAGQGRETQYF
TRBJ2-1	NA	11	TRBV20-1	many	TGCAGTGCTAGACCGATGGTTGAGCAGTTCTTC	CSARPMVEQFF
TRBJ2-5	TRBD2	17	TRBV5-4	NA	TGTGCCAGCAGCTTGGACCGTTTAGCGGGAGGGCCAGAGACCCAGTACTTC	CASSLDRLAGGPETQYF
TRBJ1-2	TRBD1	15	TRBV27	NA	TGTGCCAGCAGTTTCCCCGGGACAGGGCTGGAGGGCTACACCTTC	CASSFPGTGLEGYTF
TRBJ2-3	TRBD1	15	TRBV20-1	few	TGCAGTGCTCCTGACAGGGGGCAAAGGGCAGATACGCAGTATTTT	CSAPDRGQRADTQYF
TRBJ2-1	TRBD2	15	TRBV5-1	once	TGCGCCAGCAGCGGGAAGGGACTAGCGGTCTTTGAGCAGTTCTTC	CASSGKGLAVFEQFF
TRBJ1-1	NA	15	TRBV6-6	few	TGTGCCAGCAGTTACGCTTGGCGACGGAACACTGAAGCTTTCTTT	CASSYAWRRNTEAFF
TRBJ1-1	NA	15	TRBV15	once	TGTGCCACCAGCAGAGATAGACACTCGAACACTGAAGCTTTCTTT	CATSRDRHSNTEAFF
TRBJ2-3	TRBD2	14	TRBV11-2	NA	TGTGCCAGCAGCTTAAGGGACTACAGCGATACGCAGTATTTT	CASSLRDYSDTQYF
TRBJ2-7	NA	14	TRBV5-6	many	TGTGCCAGCAGCTTGCGTGGTGTTACCTACGAGCAGTACTTC	CASSLRGVTYEQYF
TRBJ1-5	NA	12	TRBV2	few	TGTGCCAGCAGTGAAGGAAGCCTGCCCCAGCATTTT	CASSEGSLPQHF
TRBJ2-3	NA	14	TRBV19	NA	TGTGCCAGTAGTATTGTTGGGGCGGCAGATACGCAGTATTTT	CASSIVGAADTQYF
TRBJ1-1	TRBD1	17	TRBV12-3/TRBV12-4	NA	TGTGCCAGCAGTTTAGGTGGAGGGGGGACAGGGAACACTGAAGCTTTCTTT	CASSLGGGGTGNTEAFF
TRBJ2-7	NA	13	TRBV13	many	TGTGCCAGCAGCTTAGCCGTTAGAGACGAGCAGTACTTC	CASSLAVRDEQYF
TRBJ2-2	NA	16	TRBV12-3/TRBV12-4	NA	TGTGCCAGCAGTTTGAAGGGCACGGTTTCCACTGGGGAGCTGTTTTTT	CASSLKGTVSTGELFF
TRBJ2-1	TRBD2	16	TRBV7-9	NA	TGTGCCAGCAGCTTAGCGGGTAGCGGGATTTTTAATGAGCAGTTCTTC	CASSLAGSGIFNEQFF
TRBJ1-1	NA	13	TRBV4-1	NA	TGCGCCAGCGATCCCACAGGGTGGGGTGAAGCTTTCTTT	CASDPTGWGEAFF
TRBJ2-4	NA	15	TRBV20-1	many	TGCAGTGCTAGAAAGGGACTCGAGGCCAAAAACATTCAGTACTTC	CSARKGLEAKNIQYF
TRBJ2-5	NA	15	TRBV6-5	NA	TGTGCCAGCCGCCTTCTTGGACTACAGTCCAGTGAGCAGTACTTC	CASRLLGLQSSEQYF
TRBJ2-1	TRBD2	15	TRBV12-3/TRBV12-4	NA	TGTGCCAGCAGGCCTGGGACTAGCGGCAAGGATGAGCAGTTCTTC	CASRPGTSGKDEQFF
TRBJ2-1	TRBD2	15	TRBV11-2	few	TGTGCCAGCAGCTTCCTGGGACTAGCGGAAAATGAGCAGTTCTTC	CASSFLGLAENEQFF
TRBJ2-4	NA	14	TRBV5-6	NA	TGTGCCAGCAGCTCCAAGCGGGTAAAAAACATTCAGTACTTC	CASSSKRVKNIQYF
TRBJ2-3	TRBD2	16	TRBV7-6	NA	TGTGCCAGCAGCTTTTTGACTAGCGGGGCCACAGATACGCAGTATTTT	CASSFLTSGATDTQYF
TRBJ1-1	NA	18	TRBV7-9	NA	TGTGCCAGCAGCTTAGGATCCCGACACCTAATAATGAACACTGAAGCTTTCTTT	CASSLGSRHLIMNTEAFF
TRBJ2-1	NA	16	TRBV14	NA	TGTGCCAGCAGCCAAGAATGGGCAGGCTCCTACAATGAGCAGTTCTTC	CASSQEWAGSYNEQFF
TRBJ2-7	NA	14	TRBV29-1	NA	TGCAGCGTTGAAGGGGGGACGGTCCTGGGGGAGCAGTACTTC	CSVEGGTVLGEQYF